These 8 T cell receptor beta chains share one sample of origin, sequenced in a study of T cell repertoires in cytomegalovirus infection. TCRdb re-called the reads with MiXCR, one entry per CDR3 protein. The sample carries 90,000 to 110,000 distinct CDR3 sequences, 25% to 30% recorded once. Their recognized antigens are unknown. The input for sequencing was CD8+ T cells from cultured PBMCs, taken from culture after CMV antigen stimulation. These receptor sequences come from a human donor in good health (CMV status not recorded). Some clones in this sample may be carry-over from other donors' samples.

The genes are TRBV9 and TRBJ1-2; no clear D. This CDR3 spans 15 amino acids. Germline CDR1 is SGDLS and CDR2 is YYNGEE. Trimming removed 0 bases at V and 4 bases at J, with 13 bases between. The CDR3 sequence: CASSVDGSLIYGYTF. CDR3 bases: TGTGCCAGCAGCGTAGATGGCAGTTTAATCTATGGCTACACCTTC.

The chain recombines TRBV19 with TRBJ2-1; D is possibly TRBD1 (6 bases). CDR3 length: 15 residues. CDR1 and CDR2 (germline): LNHDA, SQIVND (reference sequence). Trimming pared 4 bases from V and 4 bases from J, leaving 14 bases between. CDR3 in amino acids: CASSTWDTRYNEQFF. The DNA for the CDR3 is TGTGCCAGTAGTACTTGGGACACCCGATACAATGAGCAGTTCTTC.

This clonotype was seen a few times. The chain's CDR3 is CASSQDTEGFAPYGYTF. The DNA of the CDR3 is TGTGCCAGCAGCCAAGATACGGAGGGTTTCGCCCCTTATGGCTACACCTTC. The chain combines TRBV3-1 with TRBJ1-2; unclear D gene. CDR3 length: 17 amino acids. Deletions cut 0 bases from V and 5 bases from J, with 19 bases between. The germline gives CDR1 LGHDT, CDR2 YNNKEL (reference sequence).

The CDR3 nucleotides are TGTGCCAGCATCCTAGGGGGTGACGGTGAAGCTTTCTTT. It encodes CASILGGDGEAFF. The chain links TRBV5-6 to TRBJ1-1; weak D call: TRBD1 (6 bases). The CDR3 is made up of 13 amino acids. V was pared by 6 bases and J by 7 bases, with 16 bases between. Germline values: CDR1 SGHDT, CDR2 YYEEEE. Full variable domain (missing parts from reference TRBV5-6 and TRBJ1-1): DAGVTQSPTHLIKTRGQQVTLRCSPKSGHDTVSWYQQALGQGPQFIFQYYEEEERQRGNFPDRFSGHQFPNYSSELNVNALLLGDSALYLCASILGGDGEAFFGQGTRLTVV.

This chain connects TRBV5-6 to TRBJ1-1; no reliable D call. The length of the CDR3 is 12 residues. The V gene's germline CDR1 is SGHDT and CDR2 YYEEEE. With 4 bases removed from V and 3 bases from J, the gap between germline ends came to 7 bases. CDR3 sequence reads: CASSALDTEAFF. The CDR3 DNA reads TGTGCCAGCAGCGCCCTAGACACTGAAGCTTTCTTT.

At least ten counts were recorded for this clonotype. The chain recombines TRBV9 with TRBJ2-7, with D perhaps matching TRBD1 (5 bases). The V gene's germline CDR1 is SGDLS and CDR2 YYNGEE. The CDR3 length is 15 residues. V was cut by 0 bases and J by 2 bases, with 12 bases left in between. The CDR3 spells CASSVEAGRAYEQYF. The DNA for the CDR3 is TGTGCCAGCAGCGTAGAAGCAGGGCGTGCCTACGAGCAGTACTTC. The full variable domain, its missing parts supplied by reference TRBV9 and TRBJ2-7, is DSGVTQTPKHLITATGQRVTLRCSPRSGDLSVYWYQQSLDQGLQFLIQYYNGEERAKGNILERFSAQQFPDLHSELNLSSLELGDSALYFCASSVEAGRAYEQYFGPGTRLTVT.

The chain recombines TRBV7-4 with TRBJ1-2; D ambiguous. From germline, CDR1 is SGHVT and CDR2 SQSDAQ. Trimming took off 4 bases at V and 4 bases at J, with 16 bases between the two ends. This CDR3 spans 15 amino acids. The DNA of the CDR3 is TGTGCCAGCAGCTCCCTCCCCCAGGCAGCCTATGGCTACACCTTC. This sequence encodes CASSSLPQAAYGYTF.

V gene TRBV7-9 combines with J gene TRBJ1-2; D uncertain. Germline CDR1 and CDR2: SEHNR and FQNEAQ (reference sequence). The CDR3 is made up of 12 amino acids. V dropped 1 base and J dropped 8 bases, with 8 bases sitting between them. The CDR3 coding sequence is TGTGCCAGCAGCTTAGGTTATCTGGGCTACACCTTC. It encodes CASSLGYLGYTF.